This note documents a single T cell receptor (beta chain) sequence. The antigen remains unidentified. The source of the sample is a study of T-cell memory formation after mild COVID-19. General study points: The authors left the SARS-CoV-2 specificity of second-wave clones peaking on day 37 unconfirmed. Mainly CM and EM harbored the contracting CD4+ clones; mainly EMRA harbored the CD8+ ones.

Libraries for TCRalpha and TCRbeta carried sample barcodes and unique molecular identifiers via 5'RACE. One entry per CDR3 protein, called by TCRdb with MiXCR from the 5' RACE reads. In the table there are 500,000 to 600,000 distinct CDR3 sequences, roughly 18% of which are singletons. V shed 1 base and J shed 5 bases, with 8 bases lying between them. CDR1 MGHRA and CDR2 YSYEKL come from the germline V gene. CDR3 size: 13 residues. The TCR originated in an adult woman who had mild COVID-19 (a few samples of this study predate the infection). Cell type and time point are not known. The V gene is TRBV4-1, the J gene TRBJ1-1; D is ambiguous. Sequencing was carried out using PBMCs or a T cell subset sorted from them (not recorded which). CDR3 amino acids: CASSQVRGTEAFF. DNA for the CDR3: TGCGCCAGCAGCCAAGTCCGAGGAACTGAAGCTTTCTTT.